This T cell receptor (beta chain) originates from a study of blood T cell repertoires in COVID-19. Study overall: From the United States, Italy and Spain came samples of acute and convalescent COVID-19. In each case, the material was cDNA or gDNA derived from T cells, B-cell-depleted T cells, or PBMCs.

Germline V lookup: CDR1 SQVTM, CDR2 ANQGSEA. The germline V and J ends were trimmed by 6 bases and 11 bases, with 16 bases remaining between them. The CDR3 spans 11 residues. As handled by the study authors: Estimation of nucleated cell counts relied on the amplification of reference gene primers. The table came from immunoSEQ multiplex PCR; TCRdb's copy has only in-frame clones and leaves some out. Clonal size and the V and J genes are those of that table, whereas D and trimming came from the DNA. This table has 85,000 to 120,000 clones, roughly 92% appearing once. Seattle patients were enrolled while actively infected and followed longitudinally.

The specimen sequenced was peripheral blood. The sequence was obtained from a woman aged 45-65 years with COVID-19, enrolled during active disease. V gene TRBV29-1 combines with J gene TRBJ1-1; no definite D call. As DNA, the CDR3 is TGCAGCGTCGACCTGGGGAGAGGGGCTTTCTTT. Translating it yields CSVDLGRGAFF.